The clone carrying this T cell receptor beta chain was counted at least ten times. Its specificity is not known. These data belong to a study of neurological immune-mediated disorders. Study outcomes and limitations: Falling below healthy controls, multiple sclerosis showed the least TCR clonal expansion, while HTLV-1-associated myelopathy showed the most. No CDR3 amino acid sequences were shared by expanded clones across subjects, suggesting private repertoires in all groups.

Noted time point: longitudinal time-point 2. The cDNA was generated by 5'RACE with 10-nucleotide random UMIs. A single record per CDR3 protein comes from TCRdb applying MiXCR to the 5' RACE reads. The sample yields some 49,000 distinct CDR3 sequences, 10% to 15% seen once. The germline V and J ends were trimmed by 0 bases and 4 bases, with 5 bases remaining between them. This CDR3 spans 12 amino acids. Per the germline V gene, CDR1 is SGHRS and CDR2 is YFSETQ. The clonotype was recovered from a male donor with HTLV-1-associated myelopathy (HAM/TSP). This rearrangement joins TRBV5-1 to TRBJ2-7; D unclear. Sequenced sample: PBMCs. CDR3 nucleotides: TGCGCCAGCAGCTTGGACCTTTACGAGCAGTACTTC. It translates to CASSLDLYEQYF.